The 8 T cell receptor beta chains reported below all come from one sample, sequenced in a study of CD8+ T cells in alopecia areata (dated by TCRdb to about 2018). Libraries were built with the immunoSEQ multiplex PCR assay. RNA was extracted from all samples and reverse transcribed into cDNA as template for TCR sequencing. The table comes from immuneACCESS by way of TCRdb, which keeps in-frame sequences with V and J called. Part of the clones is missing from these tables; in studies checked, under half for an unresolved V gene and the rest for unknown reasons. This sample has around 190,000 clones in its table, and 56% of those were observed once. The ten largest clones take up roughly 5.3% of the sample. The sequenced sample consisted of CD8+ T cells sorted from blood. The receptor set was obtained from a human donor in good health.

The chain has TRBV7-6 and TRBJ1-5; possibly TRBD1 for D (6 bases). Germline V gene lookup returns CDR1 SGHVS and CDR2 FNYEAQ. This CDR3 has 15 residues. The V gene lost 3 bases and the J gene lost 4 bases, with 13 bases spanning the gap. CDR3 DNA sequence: TGTGCCAGCAGCTTGATGGACAGTTCTAATCAGCCCCAGCATTTT. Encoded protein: CASSLMDSSNQPQHF.

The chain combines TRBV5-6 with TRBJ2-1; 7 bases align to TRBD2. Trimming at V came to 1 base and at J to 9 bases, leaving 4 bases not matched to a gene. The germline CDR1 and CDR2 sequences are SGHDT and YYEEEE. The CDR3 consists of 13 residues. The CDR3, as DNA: TGTGCCAGCAGCTTGCCGGGGGGTGTTGAGCAGTTCTTC. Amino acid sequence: CASSLPGGVEQFF.

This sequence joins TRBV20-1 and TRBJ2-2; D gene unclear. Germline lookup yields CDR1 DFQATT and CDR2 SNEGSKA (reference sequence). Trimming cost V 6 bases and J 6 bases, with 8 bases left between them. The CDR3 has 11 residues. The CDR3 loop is CSALAPGELFF. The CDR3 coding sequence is TGCAGTGCCCTGGCCCCCGGGGAGCTGTTTTTT.

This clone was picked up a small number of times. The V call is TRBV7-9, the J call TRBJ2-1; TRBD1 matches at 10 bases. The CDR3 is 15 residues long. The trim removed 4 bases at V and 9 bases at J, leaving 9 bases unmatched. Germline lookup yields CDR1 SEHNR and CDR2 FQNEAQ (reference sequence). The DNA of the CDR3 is TGTGCCAGCAGCTCCGTACGGACAGGGGGAGGTGAGCAGTTCTTC. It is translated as CASSSVRTGGGEQFF. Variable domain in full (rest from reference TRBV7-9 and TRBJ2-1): DTGVSQNPRHKITKRGQNVTFRCDPISEHNRLYWYRQTLGQGPEFLTYFQNEAQLEKSRLLSDRFSAERPKGSFSTLEIQRTEQGDSAMYLCASSSVRTGGGEQFFGPGTRLTVL.

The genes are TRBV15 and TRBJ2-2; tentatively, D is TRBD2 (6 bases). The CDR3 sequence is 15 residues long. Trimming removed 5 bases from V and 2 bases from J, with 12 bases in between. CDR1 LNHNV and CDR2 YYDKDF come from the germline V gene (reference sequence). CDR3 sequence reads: CATSRGTENTGELFF. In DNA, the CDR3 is TGTGCCACCAGCCGCGGGACGGAAAACACCGGGGAGCTGTTTTTT. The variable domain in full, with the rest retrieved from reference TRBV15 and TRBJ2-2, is DAMVIQNPRYQVTQFGKPVTLSCSQTLNHNVMYWYQQKSSQAPKLLFHYYDKDFNNEADTPDNFQSRRPNTSFCFLDIRSPGLGDTAMYLCATSRGTENTGELFFGEGSRLTVL.

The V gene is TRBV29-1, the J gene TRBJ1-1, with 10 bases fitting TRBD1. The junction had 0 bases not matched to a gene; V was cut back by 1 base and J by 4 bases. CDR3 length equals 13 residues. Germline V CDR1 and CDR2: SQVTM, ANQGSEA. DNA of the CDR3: TGCAGCGTTGAAGGGACAGGGGGCACTGAAGCTTTCTTT. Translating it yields CSVEGTGGTEAFF.

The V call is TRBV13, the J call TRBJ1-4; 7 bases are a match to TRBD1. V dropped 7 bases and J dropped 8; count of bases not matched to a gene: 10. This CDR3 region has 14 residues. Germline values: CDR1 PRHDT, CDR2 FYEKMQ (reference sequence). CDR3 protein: CASTQGGQSEKLFF. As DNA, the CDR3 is TGTGCCAGCACCCAGGGGGGACAGAGCGAAAAACTGTTTTTT.

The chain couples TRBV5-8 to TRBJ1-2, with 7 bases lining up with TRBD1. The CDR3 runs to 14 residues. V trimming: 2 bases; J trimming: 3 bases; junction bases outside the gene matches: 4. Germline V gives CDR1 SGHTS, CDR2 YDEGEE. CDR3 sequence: CASSFGTEHYGYTF. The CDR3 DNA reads TGTGCCAGCAGCTTCGGGACAGAACACTATGGCTACACCTTC.